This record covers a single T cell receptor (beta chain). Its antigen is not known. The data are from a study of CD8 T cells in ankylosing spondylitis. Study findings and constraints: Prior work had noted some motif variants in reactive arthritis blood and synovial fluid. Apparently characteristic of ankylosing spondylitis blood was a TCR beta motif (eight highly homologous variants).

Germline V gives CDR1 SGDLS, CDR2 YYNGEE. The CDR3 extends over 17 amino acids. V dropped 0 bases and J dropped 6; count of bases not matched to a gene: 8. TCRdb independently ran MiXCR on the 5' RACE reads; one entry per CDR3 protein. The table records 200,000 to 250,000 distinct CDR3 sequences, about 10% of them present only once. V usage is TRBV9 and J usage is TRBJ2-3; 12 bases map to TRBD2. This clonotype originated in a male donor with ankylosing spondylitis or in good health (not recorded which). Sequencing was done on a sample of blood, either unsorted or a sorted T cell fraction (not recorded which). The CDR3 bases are TGTGCCAGCAGCGTAGAGGGAACTAGCGGGGGGCTGGATACGCAGTATTTT. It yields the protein CASSVEGTSGGLDTQYF.